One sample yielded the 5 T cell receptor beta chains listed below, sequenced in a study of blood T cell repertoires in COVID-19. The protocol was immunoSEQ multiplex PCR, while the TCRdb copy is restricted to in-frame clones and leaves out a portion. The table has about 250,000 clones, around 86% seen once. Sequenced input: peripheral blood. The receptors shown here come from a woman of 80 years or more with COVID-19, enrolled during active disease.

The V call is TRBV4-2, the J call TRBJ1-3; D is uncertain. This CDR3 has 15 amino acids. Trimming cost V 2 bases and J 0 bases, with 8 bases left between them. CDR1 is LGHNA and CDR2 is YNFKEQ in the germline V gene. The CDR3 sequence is CASSQQWSSGNTIYF. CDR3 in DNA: TGTGCCAGCAGCCAACAATGGAGCTCTGGAAACACCATATATTTT.

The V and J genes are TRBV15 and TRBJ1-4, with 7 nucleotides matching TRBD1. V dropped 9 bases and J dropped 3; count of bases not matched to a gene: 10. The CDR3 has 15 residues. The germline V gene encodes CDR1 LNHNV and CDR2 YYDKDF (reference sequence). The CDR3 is CATSPRQGPNEKLFF. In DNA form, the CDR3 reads TGTGCCACTTCTCCAAGACAGGGTCCTAATGAAAAACTGTTTTTT.

The CDR3, as DNA: TGTGCCAGCAGCTTAGTTAGTCGCTCCACTAACTATGGCTACACCTTC. It specifies CASSLVSRSTNYGYTF. V and J are TRBV7-8 and TRBJ1-2; D gene uncertain. V shed 1 base and J shed 0 bases, with 12 bases lying between them. The CDR3 totals 16 residues. Germline CDR1 SGHVS, CDR2 FQNEAQ.

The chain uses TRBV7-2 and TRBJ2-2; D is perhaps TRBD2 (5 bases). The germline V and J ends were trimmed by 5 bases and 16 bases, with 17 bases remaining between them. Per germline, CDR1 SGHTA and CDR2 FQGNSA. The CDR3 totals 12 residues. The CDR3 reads CASSREGVESFF. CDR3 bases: TGTGCCAGCAGCCGAGAGGGTGTAGAGTCGTTTTTT.

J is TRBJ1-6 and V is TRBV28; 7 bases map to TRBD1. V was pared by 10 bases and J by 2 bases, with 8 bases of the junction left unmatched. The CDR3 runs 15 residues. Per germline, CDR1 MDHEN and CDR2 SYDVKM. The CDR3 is CATTGESTYNSPLHF. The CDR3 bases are TGTGCCACCACAGGGGAGAGCACCTATAATTCACCCCTCCACTTT.